This T cell receptor beta chain was retrieved from a study of T cell changes during pregnancy in multiple sclerosis. The trim removed 2 bases at V and 4 bases at J, leaving 3 bases unmatched. The CDR3 consists of 14 residues. Germline loops: CDR1 SGHTA, CDR2 FQGNSA. Clones were sequenced by immunoSEQ multiplex PCR, and TCRdb holds only the in-frame ones, with some missing. The data contain around 51,000 clones, approximately 94% of them singletons. The TCR was taken from a female donor with multiple sclerosis, enrolled in a pregnancy study. This sample comprised CD4+ T cells from peripheral blood mononuclear cells, obtained in the second trimester of pregnancy. The V gene is TRBV7-2, the J gene TRBJ2-7; 9 bases match TRBD1. Here the CDR3 DNA reads TGTGCCAGCAGCTTATCCGGACAGGGGTACGAGCAGTACTTC. The encoded protein is CASSLSGQGYEQYF.